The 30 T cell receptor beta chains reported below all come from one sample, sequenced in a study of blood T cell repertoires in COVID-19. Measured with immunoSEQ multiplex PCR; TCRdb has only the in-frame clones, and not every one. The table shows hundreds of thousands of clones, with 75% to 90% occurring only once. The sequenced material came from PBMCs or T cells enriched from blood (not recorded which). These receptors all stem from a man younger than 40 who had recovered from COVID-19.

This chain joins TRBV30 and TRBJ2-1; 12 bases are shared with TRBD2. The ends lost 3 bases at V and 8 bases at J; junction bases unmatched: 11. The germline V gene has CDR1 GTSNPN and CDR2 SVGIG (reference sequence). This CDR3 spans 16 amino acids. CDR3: CAWRLAGGFPPYEQFF. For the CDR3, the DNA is TGTGCCTGGAGACTAGCGGGAGGCTTCCCCCCCTATGAGCAGTTCTTC.

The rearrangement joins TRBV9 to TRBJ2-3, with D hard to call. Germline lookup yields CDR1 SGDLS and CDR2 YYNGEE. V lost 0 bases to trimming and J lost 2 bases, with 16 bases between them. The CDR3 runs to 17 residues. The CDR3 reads CASSVAPVAPFTDTQYF. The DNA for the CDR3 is TGTGCCAGCAGCGTAGCTCCCGTGGCACCATTCACAGATACGCAGTATTTT. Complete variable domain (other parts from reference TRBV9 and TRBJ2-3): DSGVTQTPKHLITATGQRVTLRCSPRSGDLSVYWYQQSLDQGLQFLIQYYNGEERAKGNILERFSAQQFPDLHSELNLSSLELGDSALYFCASSVAPVAPFTDTQYFGPGTRLTVL.

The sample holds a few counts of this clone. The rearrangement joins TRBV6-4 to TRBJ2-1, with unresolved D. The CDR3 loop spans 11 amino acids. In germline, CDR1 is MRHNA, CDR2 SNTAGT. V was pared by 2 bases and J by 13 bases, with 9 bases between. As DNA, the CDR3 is TGTGCCAGCAGTGACCTAGTCCACCAGTTCTTC. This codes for CASSDLVHQFF.

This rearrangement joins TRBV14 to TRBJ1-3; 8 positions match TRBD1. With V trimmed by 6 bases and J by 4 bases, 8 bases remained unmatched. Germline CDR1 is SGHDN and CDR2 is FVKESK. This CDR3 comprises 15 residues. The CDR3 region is CASRRTGYAGNTIYF. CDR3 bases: TGTGCCAGCAGACGGACAGGGTACGCGGGAAACACCATATATTTT.

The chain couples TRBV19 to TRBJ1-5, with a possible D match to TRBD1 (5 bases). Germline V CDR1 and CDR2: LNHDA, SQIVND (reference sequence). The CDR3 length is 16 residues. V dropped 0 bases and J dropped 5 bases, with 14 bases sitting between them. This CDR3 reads CASSIDLREGDQPQHF. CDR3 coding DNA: TGTGCCAGTAGTATAGATCTCAGGGAAGGGGATCAGCCCCAGCATTTT.

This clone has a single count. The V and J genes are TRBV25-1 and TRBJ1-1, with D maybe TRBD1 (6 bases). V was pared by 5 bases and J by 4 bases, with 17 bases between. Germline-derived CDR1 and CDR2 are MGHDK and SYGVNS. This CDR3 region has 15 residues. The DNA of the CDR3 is TGTGCCAGCAGTAGGGGGTCGGCGGTCTTCACTGAAGCTTTCTTT. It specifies CASSRGSAVFTEAFF.

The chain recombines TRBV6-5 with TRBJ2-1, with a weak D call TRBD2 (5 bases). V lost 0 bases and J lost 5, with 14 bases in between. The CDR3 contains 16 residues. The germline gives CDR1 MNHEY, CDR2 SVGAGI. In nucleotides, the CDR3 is TGTGCCAGCAGTTACTCCCGGGGTCTCCCAAACAATGAGCAGTTCTTC. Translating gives CASSYSRGLPNNEQFF.

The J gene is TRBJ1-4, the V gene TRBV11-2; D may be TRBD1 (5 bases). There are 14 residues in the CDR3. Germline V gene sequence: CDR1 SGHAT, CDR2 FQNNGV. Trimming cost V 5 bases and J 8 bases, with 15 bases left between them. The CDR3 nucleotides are TGTGCCAGCAGCCCAGGGATAACTGCCGAAAAACTGTTTTTT. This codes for CASSPGITAEKLFF. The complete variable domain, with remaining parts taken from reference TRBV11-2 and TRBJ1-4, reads EAGVAQSPRYKIIEKRQSVAFWCNPISGHATLYWYQQILGQGPKLLIQFQNNGVVDDSQLPKDRFSAERLKGVDSTLKIQPAKLEDSAVYLCASSPGITAEKLFFGSGTQLSVL.

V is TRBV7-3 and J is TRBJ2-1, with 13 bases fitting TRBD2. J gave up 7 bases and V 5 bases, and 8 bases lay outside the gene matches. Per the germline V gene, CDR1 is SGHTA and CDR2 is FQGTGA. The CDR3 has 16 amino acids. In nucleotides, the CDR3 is TGTGCCAGCAGCGCTCCGGGACTAGCGGGAATTAATGAGCAGTTCTTC. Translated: CASSAPGLAGINEQFF.

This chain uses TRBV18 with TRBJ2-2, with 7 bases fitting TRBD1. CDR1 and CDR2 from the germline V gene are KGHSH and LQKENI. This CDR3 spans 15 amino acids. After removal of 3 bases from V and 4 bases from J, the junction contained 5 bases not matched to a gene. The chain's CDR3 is CASSPFTGVTGELFF. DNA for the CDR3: TGTGCCAGCTCACCCTTCACAGGGGTCACCGGGGAGCTGTTTTTT.

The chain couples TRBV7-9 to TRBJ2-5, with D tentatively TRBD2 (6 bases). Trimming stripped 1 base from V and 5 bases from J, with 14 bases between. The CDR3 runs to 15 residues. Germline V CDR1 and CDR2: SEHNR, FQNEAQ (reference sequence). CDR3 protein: CASSLGVGGGETQYF. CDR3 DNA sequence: TGTGCCAGCAGCTTAGGGGTCGGCGGAGGGGAGACCCAGTACTTC.

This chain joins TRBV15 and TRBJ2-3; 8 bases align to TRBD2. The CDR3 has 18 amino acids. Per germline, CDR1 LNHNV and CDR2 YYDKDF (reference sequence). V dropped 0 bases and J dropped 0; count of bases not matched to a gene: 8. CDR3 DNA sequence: TGTGCCACCAGCAGAGATCCCTGGACTAGCCGGAGCACAGATACGCAGTATTTT. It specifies CATSRDPWTSRSTDTQYF.

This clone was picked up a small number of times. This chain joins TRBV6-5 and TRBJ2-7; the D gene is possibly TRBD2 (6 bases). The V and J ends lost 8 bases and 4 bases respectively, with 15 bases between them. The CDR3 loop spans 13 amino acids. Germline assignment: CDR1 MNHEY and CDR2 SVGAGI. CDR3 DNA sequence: TGTGCCAGCTCGGGACTCGGCGGGTACGAGCAGTACTTC. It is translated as CASSGLGGYEQYF.

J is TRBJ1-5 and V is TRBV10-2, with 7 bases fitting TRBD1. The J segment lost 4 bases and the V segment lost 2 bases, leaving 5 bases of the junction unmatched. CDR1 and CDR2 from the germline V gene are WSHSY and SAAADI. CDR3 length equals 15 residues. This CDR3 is CASSERGQPNQPQHF. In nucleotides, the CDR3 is TGCGCCAGCAGTGAGAGGGGACAGCCAAATCAGCCCCAGCATTTT.

The CDR3 reads CASSQDWQGSYEQYF. CDR3 in DNA: TGTGCCAGCAGCCAAGATTGGCAGGGGTCCTACGAGCAGTACTTC. The V call is TRBV3-1 (or the pseudogene TRBV3-2), the J call TRBJ2-7, with a possible D match to TRBD1 (6 bases). CDR3 length: 15 amino acids. The V end was cut by 0 bases, the J end by 1 base, with 10 bases between. CDR1 LGHDT and CDR2 YNNKEL come from the germline V gene (reference sequence).

The CDR3 reads CASSLLQGSSNQPQHF. CDR3 coding DNA: TGTGCCAGCAGTTTACTTCAGGGAAGTAGCAATCAGCCCCAGCATTTT. V usage is TRBV28 and J usage is TRBJ1-5; possibly TRBD1 for D (5 bases). This CDR3 is 16 amino acids long. Trimming removed 2 bases from V and 0 bases from J, with 11 bases in between. From germline, CDR1 is MDHEN and CDR2 SYDVKM.

CDR3 DNA: TGTGCCAGCAGTTACTCGTCCTATACGAAGGGGGAGCTGTTTTTT. Encoded protein: CASSYSSYTKGELFF. The rearrangement joins TRBV6-5 to TRBJ2-2, with D unclear. Germline loops: CDR1 MNHEY, CDR2 SVGAGI. The V end was cut by 0 bases, the J end by 8 bases, with 13 bases between. The CDR3 is made up of 15 amino acids.

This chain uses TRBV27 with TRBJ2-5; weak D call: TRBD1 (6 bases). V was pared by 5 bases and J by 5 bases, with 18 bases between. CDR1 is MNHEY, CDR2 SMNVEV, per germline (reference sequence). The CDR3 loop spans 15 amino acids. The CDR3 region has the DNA TGTGCCAGCAGTGGGACCATCTGGGGGCGGGAGACCCAGTACTTC. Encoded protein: CASSGTIWGRETQYF.

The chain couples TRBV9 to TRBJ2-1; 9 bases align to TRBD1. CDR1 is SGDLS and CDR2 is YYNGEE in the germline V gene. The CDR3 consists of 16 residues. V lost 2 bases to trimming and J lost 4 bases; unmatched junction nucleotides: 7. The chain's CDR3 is CASSVSGTGLYNEQFF. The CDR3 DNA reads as TGTGCCAGCAGCGTGAGCGGGACAGGGCTTTACAATGAGCAGTTCTTC. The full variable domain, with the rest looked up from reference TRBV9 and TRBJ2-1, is DSGVTQTPKHLITATGQRVTLRCSPRSGDLSVYWYQQSLDQGLQFLIQYYNGEERAKGNILERFSAQQFPDLHSELNLSSLELGDSALYFCASSVSGTGLYNEQFFGPGTRLTVL.

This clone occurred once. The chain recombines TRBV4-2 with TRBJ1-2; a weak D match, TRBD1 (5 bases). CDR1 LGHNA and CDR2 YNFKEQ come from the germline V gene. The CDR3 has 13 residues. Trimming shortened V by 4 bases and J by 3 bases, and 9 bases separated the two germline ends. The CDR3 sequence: CASSPAGDYGYTF. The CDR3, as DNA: TGTGCCAGCAGCCCCGCGGGGGACTATGGCTACACCTTC.

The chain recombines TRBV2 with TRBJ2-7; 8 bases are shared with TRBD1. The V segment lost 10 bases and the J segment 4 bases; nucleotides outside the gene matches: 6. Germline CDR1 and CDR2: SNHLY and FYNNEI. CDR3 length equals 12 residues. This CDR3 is CATSDRAYEQYF. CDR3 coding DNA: TGTGCCACCTCGGACAGGGCGTACGAGCAGTACTTC.

For the CDR3, the DNA is TGCGCCAGCAGCCAAGAGGGACAGGGTACAGGAAACACCATATATTTT. Its translation: CASSQEGQGTGNTIYF. The chain is built from TRBV4-1 and TRBJ1-3; 9 positions match TRBD1. Germline CDR1 reads MGHRA; CDR2 reads YSYEKL. The CDR3 runs to 16 residues. The V gene end was trimmed by 0 bases and the J gene end by 4 bases; junction bases not matched to a gene: 4.

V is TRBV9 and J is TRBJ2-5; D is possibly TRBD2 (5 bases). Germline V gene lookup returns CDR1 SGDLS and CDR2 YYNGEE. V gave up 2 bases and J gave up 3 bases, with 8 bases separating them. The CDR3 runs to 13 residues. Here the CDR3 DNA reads TGTGCCAGCAGCGTTGCTAGCAAAGAGACCCAGTACTTC. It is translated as CASSVASKETQYF.

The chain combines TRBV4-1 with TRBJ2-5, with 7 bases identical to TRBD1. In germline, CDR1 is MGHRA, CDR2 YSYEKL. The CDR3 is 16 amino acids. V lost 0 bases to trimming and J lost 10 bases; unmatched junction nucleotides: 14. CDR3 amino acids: CASSQDRYRGSLGQYF. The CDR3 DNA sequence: TGCGCCAGCAGCCAAGATCGATACAGGGGAAGCTTAGGCCAGTACTTC.

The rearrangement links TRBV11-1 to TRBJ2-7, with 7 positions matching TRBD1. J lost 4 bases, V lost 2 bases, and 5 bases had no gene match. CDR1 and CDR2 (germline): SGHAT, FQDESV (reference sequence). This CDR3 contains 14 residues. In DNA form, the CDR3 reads TGTGCCAGCAGCTTAATGACAGGGACGTACGAGCAGTACTTC. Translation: CASSLMTGTYEQYF.

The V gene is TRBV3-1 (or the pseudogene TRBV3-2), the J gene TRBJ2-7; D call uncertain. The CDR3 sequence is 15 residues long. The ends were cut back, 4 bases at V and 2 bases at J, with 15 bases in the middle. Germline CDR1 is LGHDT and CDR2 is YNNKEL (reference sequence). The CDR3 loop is CASSPTLVEAYEQYF. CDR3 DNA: TGTGCCAGCAGCCCCACTTTAGTCGAAGCCTACGAGCAGTACTTC.

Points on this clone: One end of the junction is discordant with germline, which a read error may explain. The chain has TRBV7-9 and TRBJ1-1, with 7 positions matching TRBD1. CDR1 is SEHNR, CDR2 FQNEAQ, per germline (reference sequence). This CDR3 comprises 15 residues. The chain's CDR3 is CASSHSTGRNSEAFF. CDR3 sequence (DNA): TGTGCCAGCAGCCACTCGACAGGGAGGAACTCTGAAGCTTTCTTT.

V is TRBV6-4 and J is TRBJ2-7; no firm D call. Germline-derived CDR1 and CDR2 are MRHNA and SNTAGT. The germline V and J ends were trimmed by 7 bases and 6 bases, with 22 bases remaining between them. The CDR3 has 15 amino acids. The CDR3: CASTRSPRRYSEQYF. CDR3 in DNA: TGTGCCAGCACCCGATCGCCCCGTCGGTACAGCGAGCAGTACTTC.

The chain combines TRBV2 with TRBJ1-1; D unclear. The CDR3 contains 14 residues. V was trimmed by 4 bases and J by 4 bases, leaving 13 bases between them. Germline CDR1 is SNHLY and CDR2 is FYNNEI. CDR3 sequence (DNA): TGTGCCAGCAGTGTACGGGAAGCCGGCACTGAAGCTTTCTTT. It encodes CASSVREAGTEAFF.

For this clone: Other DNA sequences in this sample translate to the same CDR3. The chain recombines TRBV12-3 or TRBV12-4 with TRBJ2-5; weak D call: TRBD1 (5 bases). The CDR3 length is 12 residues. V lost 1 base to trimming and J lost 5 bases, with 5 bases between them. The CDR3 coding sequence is TGTGCCAGCAGTTTAGAGGGGGAGACCCAGTACTTC. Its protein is CASSLEGETQYF.